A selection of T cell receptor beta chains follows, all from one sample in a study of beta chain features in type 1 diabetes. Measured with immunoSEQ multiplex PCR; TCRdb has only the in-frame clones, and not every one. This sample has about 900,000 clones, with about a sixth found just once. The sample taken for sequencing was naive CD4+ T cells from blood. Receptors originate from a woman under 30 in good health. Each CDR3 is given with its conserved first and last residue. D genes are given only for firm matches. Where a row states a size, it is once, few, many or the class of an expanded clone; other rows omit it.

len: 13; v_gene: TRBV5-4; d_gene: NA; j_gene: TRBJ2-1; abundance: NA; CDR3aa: CASSLRYGNEQFF; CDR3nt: TGTGCCAGCAGCTTGAGGTACGGGAATGAGCAGTTCTTC
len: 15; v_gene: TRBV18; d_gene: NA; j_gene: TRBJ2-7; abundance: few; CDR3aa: CASSPPRANTYEQYF; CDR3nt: TGTGCCAGCTCACCACCCCGGGCCAACACCTACGAGCAGTACTTC
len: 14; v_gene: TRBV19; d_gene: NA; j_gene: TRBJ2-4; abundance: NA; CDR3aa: CASRSAGAKNIQYF; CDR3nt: TGTGCCAGTAGATCAGCCGGAGCCAAAAACATTCAGTACTTC
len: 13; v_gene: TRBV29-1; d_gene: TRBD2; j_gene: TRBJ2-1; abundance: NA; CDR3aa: CSVDSGSLDEQFF; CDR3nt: TGCAGCGTTGACAGCGGGAGTCTTGATGAGCAGTTCTTC
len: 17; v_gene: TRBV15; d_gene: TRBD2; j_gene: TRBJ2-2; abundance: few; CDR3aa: CATSPAGLAEFTGELFF; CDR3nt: TGTGCCACCAGTCCCGCGGGGCTAGCGGAATTCACCGGGGAGCTGTTTTTT
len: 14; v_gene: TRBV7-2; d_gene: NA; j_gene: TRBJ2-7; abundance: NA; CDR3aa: CASSLTRLSYEQYF; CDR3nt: TGTGCCAGCAGCTTAACGAGACTATCCTACGAGCAGTACTTC
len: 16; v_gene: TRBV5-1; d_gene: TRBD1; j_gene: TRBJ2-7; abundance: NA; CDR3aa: CASSPVPGQGSAEQYF; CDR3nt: TGCGCCAGCAGCCCGGTCCCGGGACAGGGGTCGGCCGAGCAGTACTTC
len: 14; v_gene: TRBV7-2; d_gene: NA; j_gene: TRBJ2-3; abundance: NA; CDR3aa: CASSLATRTDTQYF; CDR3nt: TGTGCCAGCAGCTTAGCGACACGCACAGATACGCAGTATTTT
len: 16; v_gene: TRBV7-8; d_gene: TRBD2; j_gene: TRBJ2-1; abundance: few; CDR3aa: CASSPPGAGGYHEQFF; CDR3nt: TGTGCCAGCAGCCCCCCTGGGGCGGGAGGGTACCATGAGCAGTTCTTC
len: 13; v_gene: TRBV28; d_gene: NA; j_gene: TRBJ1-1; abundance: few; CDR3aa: CASSSHLNTEAFF; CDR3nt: TGTGCCAGCAGTTCACACCTAAACACTGAAGCTTTCTTT
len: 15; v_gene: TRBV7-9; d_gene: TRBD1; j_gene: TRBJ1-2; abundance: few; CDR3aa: CASSFGQAGTYGYTF; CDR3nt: TGTGCCAGCAGCTTCGGACAGGCCGGGACCTATGGCTACACCTTC
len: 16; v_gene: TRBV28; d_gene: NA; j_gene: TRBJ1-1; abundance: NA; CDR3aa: CASSLGDEGSNTEAFF; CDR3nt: TGTGCCAGCAGTTTGGGTGATGAGGGGTCGAACACTGAAGCTTTCTTT
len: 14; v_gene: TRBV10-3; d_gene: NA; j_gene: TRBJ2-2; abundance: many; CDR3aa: CAIRAGRATGELFF; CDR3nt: TGTGCCATCCGGGCCGGCCGAGCCACCGGGGAGCTGTTTTTT
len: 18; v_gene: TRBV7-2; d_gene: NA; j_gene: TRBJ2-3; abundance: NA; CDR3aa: CASSTGRAPPVSTDTQYF; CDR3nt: TGTGCCAGCAGCACGGGTAGGGCGCCCCCCGTAAGCACAGATACGCAGTATTTT
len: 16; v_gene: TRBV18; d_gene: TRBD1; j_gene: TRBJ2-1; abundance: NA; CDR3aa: CASSPGTGGRVNEQFF; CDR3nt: TGTGCCAGCTCACCAGGGACAGGGGGCAGGGTCAATGAGCAGTTCTTC
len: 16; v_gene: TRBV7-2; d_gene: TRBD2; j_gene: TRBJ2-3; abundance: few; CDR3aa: CASSSRLAGVTDTQYF; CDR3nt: TGTGCCAGCAGCTCCCGACTAGCGGGGGTCACAGATACGCAGTATTTT
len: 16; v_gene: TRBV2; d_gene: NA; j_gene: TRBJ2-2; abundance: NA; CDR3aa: CASSARRGRQNRELFF; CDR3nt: TGTGCCAGCAGTGCGAGAAGGGGCAGACAGAATAGGGAGCTGTTTTTT
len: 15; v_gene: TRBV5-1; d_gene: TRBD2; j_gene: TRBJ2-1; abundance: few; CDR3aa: CASRVTSGSVNEQFF; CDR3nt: TGCGCCAGCAGAGTCACTAGCGGGAGTGTAAATGAGCAGTTCTTC
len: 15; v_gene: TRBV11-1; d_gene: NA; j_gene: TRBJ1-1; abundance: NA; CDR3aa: CASSLQARRNTEAFF; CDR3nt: TGTGCCAGCAGCTTACAGGCCAGGCGGAACACTGAAGCTTTCTTT
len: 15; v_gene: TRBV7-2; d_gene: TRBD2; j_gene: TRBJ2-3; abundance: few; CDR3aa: CASSSSGGREDTQYF; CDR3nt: TGTGCCAGCAGCTCCTCTGGCGGGAGGGAGGATACGCAGTATTTT